This T cell receptor (beta chain) originates from a study of CD8 T cells in Susac syndrome. Notes on the study in general: No clonal expansion appeared among CD4+ T cells in Susac patients.

In contrast to the negatively isolated CD8+ and CD4+ T cells, TEMRA cells were FACS-enriched. As regards this clonotype: The target antigen is unknown.

Random hexamers served to reverse transcribe roughly 0.45 to 1 ug RNA. TCRdb recomputed calls from the immunoSEQ multiplex PCR reads with MiXCR, one row per CDR3 protein. Counted here are 150,000 or so distinct CDR3 sequences, around 95% occurring once; the ten biggest clones make up more than 0.11%. The CDR3 is 16 residues long. V shed 5 bases and J 3 bases; nucleotides not matched to a gene: 12. Per germline, CDR1 DFQATT and CDR2 SNEGSKA (reference sequence). The specimen sequenced was CD4+ T cells from PBMCs. The rearrangement joins TRBV20-1 to TRBJ2-3, with 9 bases lining up with TRBD2. The sequence came from a human donor with Susac syndrome. DNA of the CDR3: TGCAGTGCTCCGGGACGCGGGGGGGGCTGGACAGATACGCAGTATTTT. Its protein product is CSAPGRGGGWTDTQYF.